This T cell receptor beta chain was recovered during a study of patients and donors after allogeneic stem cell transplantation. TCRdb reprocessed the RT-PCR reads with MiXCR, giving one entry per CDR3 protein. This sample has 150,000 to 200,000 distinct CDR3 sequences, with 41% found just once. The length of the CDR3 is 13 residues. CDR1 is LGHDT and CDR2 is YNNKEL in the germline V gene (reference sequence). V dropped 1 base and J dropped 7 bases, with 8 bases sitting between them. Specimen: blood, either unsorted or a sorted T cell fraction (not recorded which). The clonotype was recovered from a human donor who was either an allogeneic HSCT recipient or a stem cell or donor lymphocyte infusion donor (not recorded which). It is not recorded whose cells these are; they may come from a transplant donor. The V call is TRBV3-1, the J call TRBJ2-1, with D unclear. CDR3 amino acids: CASSQVRTNEQFF. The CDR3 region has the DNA TGTGCCAGCAGCCAAGTGCGAACGAATGAGCAGTTCTTC.